The TCR beta chain described here comes from a study of blood T cell repertoires in COVID-19 (dated by TCRdb to the early 2020s). General notes on the study: Samples from collaborators originated in the United States, Italy and Spain and spanned both the acute and convalescent phases of COVID-19. The material from the prospective study consisted of cDNA or gDNA derived from T cells, B-cell-depleted T cells, or PBMCs. Subjects who had been exposed to COVID-19, were actively infected with it, or had recovered from it provided the deeply sampled blood TCRbeta repertoires that made up the dataset. The repertoires were released in a freely available public database intended as a resource for research on the immune response to SARS-CoV-2. Samples came from the ongoing ImmuneRACE study (first 160 participants) plus 1,254 subjects from 6 global collaborators. Sample metadata almost always included a de-identified subject ID, COVID-19 status, age in years and sex. Where available, HLA class I and class II types were taken from metadata supplied by the sample provider and were not determined by assay-based typing. Broader findings and caveats from the paper: The quantity of clinical and demographic metadata differed by source and by participant and was supplied without curation.

To note about this clone: Its antigen is not yet known. No base qualities exist here, and no much larger clone lies one base off it.

TCRbeta CDR3 regions were amplified from genomic DNA using the immunoSEQ Assay, a bias-controlled multiplex PCR. On the study's bioinformatics: Nucleated cell counts per sample were estimated from amplification of reference gene primers within the assay. To quantify the absolute abundance of each unique TCRbeta CDR3 rearrangement, sequence reads were collapsed and filtered. For each sample, productive Simpson clonality was calculated as the square root of Simpson's diversity index across productive rearrangements. TCRdb holds this immuneACCESS table with in-frame rearrangements only. Some clones are missing; in checked studies, unresolved V genes explain under half, and the rest has no known cause. Clone size and V and J calls were adopted from that table, with D and trimming inferred from the DNA. The sample table records approximately 180,000 clones; nearly 90% of these occur just once. The ten most abundant clones make up about 22% of the sample.

Whole blood was collected in K2EDTA tubes by collaborating institutions according to the institutions' own protocols. For TCRbeta analysis, collaborator samples were shipped as frozen whole blood, as isolated PBMCs, or as DNA extracted from either sample type. Looking up the germline V gene (reference sequence) yields CDR1 LNHDA and CDR2 SQIVND. The cysteine opens and the phenylalanine closes a CDR3 of 17 amino acids. Only the CDR3 part of the read is kept: 51 bases, read in frame from the first base. V ends up 5 bases short and J 3 bases short, with an unmatched junction base count of 11. Rearrangement joined TRBV19 to TRBJ1-5; 9 bases in between match TRBD1. Sequencing used peripheral blood. The sequence was collected from a man aged 55 to 70 with active or convalescent COVID-19. Here is the DNA: TGTGCCAGTAGTCGACAGGGGGTGAGGCGGAACAATCAGCCCCAGCATTTT. Translated, it reads CASSRQGVRRNNQPQHF.